The present T cell receptor beta chain was sequenced within a study of cytomegalovirus exposure and HLA in healthy donors. The CDR3 extends over 15 amino acids. V lost 6 bases to trimming and J lost 3 bases; unmatched junction nucleotides: 8. Germline CDR1 reads MNHEY; CDR2 reads SVGAGI. Profiling relied on immunoSEQ multiplex PCR, and the TCRdb table lists in-frame clones only, not all of them. The table includes some 140,000 clones, 75% to 90% detected once. Study-level points and caveats: The study listed approximately 160 cytomegalovirus-associated TCR beta chains. Researchers reported that a few CMV-associated chains were confirmed in vitro as CMV antigen-specific. It was reportedly the case that the classifier diagnosed cytomegalovirus status with high specificity and sensitivity. Most TCR sequences were rare, but some public TCRs occurred in many donors.

Points on this clone: Antigen unknown.

This clonotype was sampled from a man aged 18 to 29 in good health and CMV-seropositive. This sequence joins TRBV6-5 and TRBJ2-1; 7 nucleotides align to TRBD2. Sequences were obtained from PBMCs. The CDR3, as DNA: TGTGCCAGCAGCAGAGCTAGCGGAATCTACAATGAGCAGTTCTTC. The encoded protein is CASSRASGIYNEQFF.